This TCR beta chain was found in a study of T cells in Graves' hyperthyroidism and ophthalmopathy. The germline V gene has CDR1 SGHRS and CDR2 YFSETQ. The CDR3 extends over 16 amino acids. V dropped 4 bases and J dropped 2 bases, with 13 bases sitting between them. Authors of the study amplified TCR beta CDR3 regions from RNA transcripts. The study used the HTBI primer set for a first-round RT-PCR of the TCR CDR3. TCRdb called the multiplex PCR reads again in MiXCR, with one record for every CDR3 protein. The sample has around 350,000 distinct CDR3 sequences, about a fifth seen once; the top ten hold approximately 4%.

This chain links TRBV5-1 with TRBJ2-6; D may be TRBD1 (6 bases). The TCR comes from a woman aged 18-30 years with Graves' hyperthyroidism. Specimen: blood. The CDR3: CASSLAQGTGANVLTF. CDR3 DNA sequence: TGCGCCAGCAGCCTAGCACAGGGAACTGGGGCCAACGTCCTGACTTTC.